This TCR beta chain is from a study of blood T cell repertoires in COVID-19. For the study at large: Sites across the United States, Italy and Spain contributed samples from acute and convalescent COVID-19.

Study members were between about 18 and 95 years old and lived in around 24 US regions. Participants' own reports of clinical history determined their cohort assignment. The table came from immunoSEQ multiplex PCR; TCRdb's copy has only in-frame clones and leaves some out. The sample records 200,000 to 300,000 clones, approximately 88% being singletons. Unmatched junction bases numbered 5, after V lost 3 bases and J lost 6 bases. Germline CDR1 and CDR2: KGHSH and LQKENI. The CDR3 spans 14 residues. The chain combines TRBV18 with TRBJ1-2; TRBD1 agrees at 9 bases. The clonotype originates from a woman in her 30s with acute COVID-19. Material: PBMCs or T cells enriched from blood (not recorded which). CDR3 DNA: TGTGCCAGCTCACCTTGGGACAGGGAGGATGGCTACACCTTC. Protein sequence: CASSPWDREDGYTF.